This TCR beta chain is drawn from a study of shared clonotypes between healthy human individuals. General study findings and limits: The authors sampled blood alone, and tissue repertoires likely differ. Compared with clonotypes that all four donors shared, non-shared clonotypes had lower generation probabilities.

Researchers ran the assay at a deep level. Sequencing used immunoSEQ multiplex PCR; TCRdb keeps in-frame clones, though not all of them. The sample lists some 300,000 clones, over 70% occurring once. The authors divided CD4+ cells into CD45RA+ naive and CD45RA-negative memory subsets. Of note for this clone: Its cognate antigen is unknown.

The sequence was collected from a man younger than 45 in good health. Material for sequencing was memory CD4+ T cells sorted from blood. As to subset: CD45RA-negative fraction.

The CDR3 spells CASSEYQETQYF. The CDR3 DNA reads as TGCGCCAGCAGTGAGTACCAAGAGACCCAGTACTTC. The rearrangement joins TRBV10-2 to TRBJ2-5; D not resolved. Germline V gene data show CDR1 as WSHSY and CDR2 as SAAADI. There are 12 residues in the CDR3. Trimming took 1 base from V and 0 from J, leaving 0 bases between them.